These T cell receptor beta chains were read from a single sample in a study of blood T cell repertoires in COVID-19. The protocol was immunoSEQ multiplex PCR, while the TCRdb copy is restricted to in-frame clones and leaves out a portion. The sample includes approximately 100,000 clones, about 75% seen only once; the top ten take 5% to 6.5%. Source material: peripheral blood. These receptors were obtained from a man at least 80 years old with acute or convalescent COVID-19. The CDR3 runs from the conserved cysteine through the conserved F or W. Each record gives: J gene, clone size, D gene, V gene, CDR3 length, CDR3 DNA, CDR3 protein. D genes are given only for firm matches. Size tells how often a clone was seen (once, few, many) or the class of an expanded clone, and some rows leave it out.

j_call: TRBJ2-2; clone_size: few; d_call: .; v_call: TRBV7-2; cdr3_length: 16; cdr3_nt: TGTGCCAGCAGCTTAGAATTCCTTACGAACACCGGGGAGCTGTTTTTT; cdr3_aa: CASSLEFLTNTGELFF
j_call: TRBJ1-1; clone_size: .; d_call: .; v_call: TRBV29-1; cdr3_length: 10; cdr3_nt: TGCAGTCGGAGATACACTGAAGCTTTCTTT; cdr3_aa: CSRRYTEAFF
j_call: TRBJ1-1; clone_size: .; d_call: TRBD1; v_call: TRBV5-1; cdr3_length: 17; cdr3_nt: TGCGCCAGCAGCACATCCCTCCTGACAGGGAGTAACACTGAAGCTTTCTTT; cdr3_aa: CASSTSLLTGSNTEAFF
j_call: TRBJ2-3; clone_size: once; d_call: .; v_call: TRBV5-1; cdr3_length: 15; cdr3_nt: TGCGCCAGCAGCTTGGATGGGGCTATCTCAGATACGCAGTATTTT; cdr3_aa: CASSLDGAISDTQYF
j_call: TRBJ1-1; clone_size: few; d_call: .; v_call: TRBV7-2; cdr3_length: 13; cdr3_nt: TGTGCCAGCAGCTTCGTTATGAACACTGAAGCTTTCTTT; cdr3_aa: CASSFVMNTEAFF
j_call: TRBJ2-7; clone_size: .; d_call: .; v_call: TRBV7-6; cdr3_length: 16; cdr3_nt: TGTGCCAGCAGCTCCTCCCCTCGAGATGCCTCCTACGAGCAGTACTTC; cdr3_aa: CASSSSPRDASYEQYF
j_call: TRBJ2-7; clone_size: .; d_call: TRBD1; v_call: TRBV19; cdr3_length: 13; cdr3_nt: TGTGCCAGTAGTGGACAGGGGTCTTACGAGCAGTACTTC; cdr3_aa: CASSGQGSYEQYF
j_call: TRBJ2-7; clone_size: few; d_call: .; v_call: TRBV3-1/TRBV3-2; cdr3_length: 13; cdr3_nt: TGTGCCAGCAGCCAATTGGGGCTCGACGAGCAGTACTTC; cdr3_aa: CASSQLGLDEQYF
j_call: TRBJ2-5; clone_size: once; d_call: .; v_call: TRBV5-1; cdr3_length: 15; cdr3_nt: TGCGCCAGCAGCCAAGTACCGGGACATCAAGAGACCCAGTACTTC; cdr3_aa: CASSQVPGHQETQYF
j_call: TRBJ1-2; clone_size: .; d_call: .; v_call: TRBV9; cdr3_length: 12; cdr3_nt: TGTGCCAGCAGGGGGGAGGGGCATGGCTACACCTTC; cdr3_aa: CASRGEGHGYTF
j_call: TRBJ2-7; clone_size: .; d_call: .; v_call: TRBV5-6; cdr3_length: 11; cdr3_nt: TGTGCCAGCAGCCGAAGCGTCGAGCAGTACTTC; cdr3_aa: CASSRSVEQYF
j_call: TRBJ2-1; clone_size: .; d_call: TRBD2; v_call: TRBV2; cdr3_length: 16; cdr3_nt: TGTGCCAGCAGCGGGTTGGCGGGAGGGCCAAGTAATGAGCAGTTCTTC; cdr3_aa: CASSGLAGGPSNEQFF
j_call: TRBJ2-1; clone_size: .; d_call: .; v_call: TRBV18; cdr3_length: 14; cdr3_nt: TGTGCCAGCTCACCATCCTACGCGAATAATGAGCAGTTCTTC; cdr3_aa: CASSPSYANNEQFF
j_call: TRBJ1-2; clone_size: .; d_call: TRBD1; v_call: TRBV2; cdr3_length: 12; cdr3_nt: TGTGCCAGCCAGGACAGGGACTATGGCTACACCTTC; cdr3_aa: CASQDRDYGYTF
j_call: TRBJ1-6; clone_size: .; d_call: TRBD1; v_call: TRBV3-1/TRBV3-2; cdr3_length: 18; cdr3_nt: TGTGCCAGCAGCCAAGCTCCCCGGACAGGGACCTATAATTCACCCCTCCACTTT; cdr3_aa: CASSQAPRTGTYNSPLHF
j_call: TRBJ2-3; clone_size: .; d_call: .; v_call: TRBV30; cdr3_length: 16; cdr3_nt: TGTGCCTGGATTACTATGTCGGGAGTTGGCACAGATACGCAGTATTTT; cdr3_aa: CAWITMSGVGTDTQYF
j_call: TRBJ2-7; clone_size: few; d_call: .; v_call: TRBV4-3; cdr3_length: 16; cdr3_nt: TGCGCCAGCAGCCTCGGGGGCGGAGCGGGACTCTACGAGCAGTACTTC; cdr3_aa: CASSLGGGAGLYEQYF
j_call: TRBJ2-7; clone_size: .; d_call: .; v_call: TRBV5-1; cdr3_length: 12; cdr3_nt: TGCGCCAGCAGCTTGAACGGCTACGAGCAGTACTTC; cdr3_aa: CASSLNGYEQYF
j_call: TRBJ1-1; clone_size: .; d_call: .; v_call: TRBV2; cdr3_length: 13; cdr3_nt: TGTGCCAGCAGTCCTGCGGGGTACACTGAAGCTTTCTTT; cdr3_aa: CASSPAGYTEAFF
j_call: TRBJ2-6; clone_size: .; d_call: .; v_call: TRBV7-2; cdr3_length: 16; cdr3_nt: TGTGCCAGCAGCTTAGGGGGGGGGCCTGGGGCCAACGTCCTGACTTTC; cdr3_aa: CASSLGGGPGANVLTF
j_call: TRBJ2-5; clone_size: .; d_call: TRBD2; v_call: TRBV7-9; cdr3_length: 15; cdr3_nt: TGTGCCAGCAGTTCTAGCGGGAAATTCGGAGAGACCCAGTACTTC; cdr3_aa: CASSSSGKFGETQYF
j_call: TRBJ2-1; clone_size: once; d_call: TRBD2; v_call: TRBV3-1/TRBV3-2; cdr3_length: 18; cdr3_nt: TGTGCCAGCAGCCCGCCTAGCGGGAGAACAAGGTCCTACAATGAGCAGTTCTTC; cdr3_aa: CASSPPSGRTRSYNEQFF
j_call: TRBJ2-5; clone_size: .; d_call: .; v_call: TRBV6-1; cdr3_length: 14; cdr3_nt: TGTGCCAGCAGTGAAATAGACGGAGCTGGGACCCAGTACTTC; cdr3_aa: CASSEIDGAGTQYF
j_call: TRBJ1-5; clone_size: .; d_call: .; v_call: TRBV6-5; cdr3_length: 13; cdr3_nt: TGTGCCAGCAGTTACGGCACCAATCAGCCCCAGCATTTT; cdr3_aa: CASSYGTNQPQHF
j_call: TRBJ2-7; clone_size: .; d_call: TRBD2; v_call: TRBV28; cdr3_length: 16; cdr3_nt: TGTGCCAGCAGTCCCCCCTTTAGCGGGACGGTCTACGAGCAGTACTTC; cdr3_aa: CASSPPFSGTVYEQYF
j_call: TRBJ2-1; clone_size: .; d_call: TRBD2; v_call: TRBV3-1/TRBV3-2; cdr3_length: 15; cdr3_nt: TGTGCCAGCAGCTTAGGACTAGCGGGAGGGTATGAGCAGTTCTTC; cdr3_aa: CASSLGLAGGYEQFF
j_call: TRBJ2-3; clone_size: .; d_call: .; v_call: TRBV5-1; cdr3_length: 14; cdr3_nt: TGCGCCAGCAGCTTGTCGACAGGCACAGATACGCAGTATTTT; cdr3_aa: CASSLSTGTDTQYF
j_call: TRBJ2-1; clone_size: few; d_call: TRBD1; v_call: TRBV30; cdr3_length: 14; cdr3_nt: TGTGCCTGCAAGACAGGGAGCTCCTACAATGAGCAGTTCTTC; cdr3_aa: CACKTGSSYNEQFF
j_call: TRBJ2-5; clone_size: .; d_call: TRBD2; v_call: TRBV11-2; cdr3_length: 14; cdr3_nt: TGTGCCAGCAGCTTAACTAGCGGTCGAGAGACCCAGTACTTC; cdr3_aa: CASSLTSGRETQYF
j_call: TRBJ1-1; clone_size: .; d_call: .; v_call: TRBV19; cdr3_length: 13; cdr3_nt: TGTGCCAGTAGCAACAGGTTCTTAACTGAAGCTTTCTTT; cdr3_aa: CASSNRFLTEAFF
j_call: TRBJ1-5; clone_size: .; d_call: .; v_call: TRBV6-5; cdr3_length: 14; cdr3_nt: TGTGCCAGCAGCGCAGTCGGGTATGGACAGCCCCAGCATTTT; cdr3_aa: CASSAVGYGQPQHF
j_call: TRBJ2-5; clone_size: few; d_call: .; v_call: TRBV11-3; cdr3_length: 13; cdr3_nt: TGTGCCAGCAGCTTAGTCCGTTATGAGACCCAGTACTTC; cdr3_aa: CASSLVRYETQYF
j_call: TRBJ1-2; clone_size: .; d_call: .; v_call: TRBV5-4; cdr3_length: 14; cdr3_nt: TGTGCCAGCAGCTTGGGGGCAGGGCCCTATGGCTACACCTTC; cdr3_aa: CASSLGAGPYGYTF
j_call: TRBJ1-6; clone_size: .; d_call: .; v_call: TRBV5-1; cdr3_length: 15; cdr3_nt: TGCGCCAGCAGCTCCGGACAGACCTATAATTCACCCCTCCACTTT; cdr3_aa: CASSSGQTYNSPLHF
j_call: TRBJ2-7; clone_size: .; d_call: .; v_call: TRBV4-3; cdr3_length: 14; cdr3_nt: TGCGCCAGCAGCCAAGAAACAGGAACCTACGAGCAGTACTTC; cdr3_aa: CASSQETGTYEQYF
j_call: TRBJ2-7; clone_size: .; d_call: TRBD2; v_call: TRBV6-2/TRBV6-3; cdr3_length: 15; cdr3_nt: TGTGCCAGCAGCCTTGGACTAGCGGGGTCCTACGAGCAGTACTTC; cdr3_aa: CASSLGLAGSYEQYF
j_call: TRBJ2-1; clone_size: few; d_call: TRBD2; v_call: TRBV27; cdr3_length: 14; cdr3_nt: TGTGCCAGCAGTCTAGCGGCCTCCTACAATGAGCAGTTCTTC; cdr3_aa: CASSLAASYNEQFF